These 5 T cell receptor beta chains originate from one sample sequenced in a study of OX40 agonist ivuxolimab in advanced cancers. The repertoire was sequenced with immunoSEQ multiplex PCR; TCRdb's copy has only in-frame clones and lacks some. Altogether over 40,000 clones are present, around nine tenths being singletons, with the ten largest covering 3.5% to 4.5%. Sequenced here: CD4+ or CD8+ T cells sorted from blood, sampled in a trial of the OX40 agonist ivuxolimab. These receptors originate from an adult with an advanced solid tumor such as melanoma, head and neck, liver or kidney cancer.

Here the CDR3 reads CAKPGTGGSEQYF. The CDR3 DNA sequence: TGTGCCAAACCAGGGACAGGGGGCTCCGAGCAGTACTTC. The chain has TRBV7-9 and TRBJ2-7, with 12 bases fitting TRBD1. Germline V lookup: CDR1 SEHNR, CDR2 FQNEAQ (reference sequence). The CDR3 has 13 amino acids. V shed 10 bases, J shed 6 bases, and the junction held 7 bases outside the gene matches.

J is TRBJ1-3 and V is TRBV6-1; D not certain. The germline gives CDR1 MNHNS, CDR2 SASEGT. Trimming removed 4 bases from V and 1 base from J, with 5 bases in between. This CDR3 comprises 13 residues. Written as DNA, the CDR3 is TGTGCCAGCAGTGGTAGGTCTGGAAACACCATATATTTT. This sequence encodes CASSGRSGNTIYF.

In nucleotides, the CDR3 is TGTGCCAGCAGTCTCGACAGGGGATTCTACGAGCAGTACTTC. Its protein product is CASSLDRGFYEQYF. The V and J genes are TRBV28 and TRBJ2-7; 8 nucleotides match TRBD1. Germline CDR1 MDHEN, CDR2 SYDVKM. The CDR3 is made up of 14 amino acids. The J segment lost 3 bases and the V segment lost 5 bases, leaving 6 bases of the junction unmatched.

The chain is built from TRBV5-1 and TRBJ2-7; D not resolved. CDR1 SGHRS and CDR2 YFSETQ come from the germline V gene. Trimming stripped 0 bases from V and 6 bases from J, with 16 bases between. The CDR3 runs to 15 residues. CDR3 nucleotide sequence: TGCGCCAGCAGCTTGGGCTCTTTGGGGTCGGGCGAGCAGTACTTC. Amino acid sequence: CASSLGSLGSGEQYF.

V gene TRBV2 combines with J gene TRBJ2-7; D perhaps matches TRBD2 (7 bases). This CDR3 has 13 residues. CDR1 is SNHLY and CDR2 is FYNNEI in the germline V gene. Trimming removed 11 bases at V and 4 bases at J, with 18 bases between. CDR3 loop: CAQGRTSGYEQYF. In DNA, the CDR3 is TGTGCCCAGGGGAGGACTAGTGGATACGAGCAGTACTTC.